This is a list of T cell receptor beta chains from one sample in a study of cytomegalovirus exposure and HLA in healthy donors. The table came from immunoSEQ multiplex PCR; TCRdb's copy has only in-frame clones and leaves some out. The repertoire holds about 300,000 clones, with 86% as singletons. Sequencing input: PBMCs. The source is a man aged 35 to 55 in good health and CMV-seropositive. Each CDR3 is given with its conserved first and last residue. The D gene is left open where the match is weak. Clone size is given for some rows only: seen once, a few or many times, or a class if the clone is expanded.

CDR3: CASSLSGGTDTQYF
DNA: TGTGCCAGCAGTCTAAGCGGGGGTACAGATACGCAGTATTTT
V: TRBV2
J: TRBJ2-3
D: TRBD2
size: -
length: 14

CDR3: CASSSSVGLAGYNEQFF
DNA: TGTGCCAGCAGCTCATCCGTGGGACTAGCGGGATACAATGAGCAGTTCTTC
V: TRBV9
J: TRBJ2-1
D: TRBD2
size: -
length: 17

CDR3: CASGDRMNTGELFF
DNA: TGTGCCAGCGGGGACAGAATGAACACCGGGGAGCTGTTTTTT
V: TRBV27
J: TRBJ2-2
D: TRBD1
size: few
length: 14

CDR3: CATTMDRGVGGYTF
DNA: TGTGCCACCACTATGGACAGGGGAGTAGGTGGCTACACCTTC
V: TRBV19
J: TRBJ1-2
D: TRBD1
size: -
length: 14

CDR3: CASSSGRHEQFF
DNA: TGCGCCAGCAGCTCCGGGAGACATGAGCAGTTCTTC
V: TRBV5-1
J: TRBJ2-1
D: -
size: -
length: 12

CDR3: CASSLDGREGSYEQYF
DNA: TGTGCCAGCAGCTTAGACGGGCGGGAGGGCTCCTACGAGCAGTACTTC
V: TRBV7-2
J: TRBJ2-7
D: TRBD2
size: -
length: 16

CDR3: CASSLTSGRSGEQYF
DNA: TGCGCCAGCAGCTTGACTAGCGGGAGAAGTGGCGAGCAGTACTTC
V: TRBV5-1
J: TRBJ2-7
D: TRBD2
size: once
length: 15

CDR3: CASTTTGGSYEQYF
DNA: TGTGCCAGCACCACGACAGGGGGCTCCTACGAGCAGTACTTC
V: TRBV7-9
J: TRBJ2-7
D: TRBD1
size: -
length: 14

CDR3: CASSLSIGGLAAYTGELFF
DNA: TGTGCCAGCAGCTTATCAATAGGGGGACTAGCGGCCTACACCGGGGAGCTGTTTTTT
V: TRBV5-5
J: TRBJ2-2
D: TRBD2
size: -
length: 19

CDR3: CASSQLAGSSYEQYF
DNA: TGTGCCAGCAGTCAACTAGCGGGGTCCTCCTACGAGCAGTACTTC
V: TRBV6-4
J: TRBJ2-7
D: TRBD2
size: -
length: 15

CDR3: CASSLEPSWRADTQYF
DNA: TGTGCCAGCAGCCTAGAGCCCAGTTGGAGGGCAGATACGCAGTATTTT
V: TRBV7-9
J: TRBJ2-3
D: -
size: -
length: 16

CDR3: CASSVGLAGGPPETQYF
DNA: TGTGCTAGCAGCGTGGGACTAGCGGGAGGGCCCCCAGAGACCCAGTACTTC
V: TRBV7-7
J: TRBJ2-5
D: TRBD2
size: -
length: 17

CDR3: CASSLLPGNTEAFF
DNA: TGTGCCAGCAGCTTGTTACCCGGTAACACTGAAGCTTTCTTT
V: TRBV5-6
J: TRBJ1-1
D: -
size: few
length: 14

CDR3: CASSHDRDIGTDTQYF
DNA: TGTGCCAGCAGTCACGACCGGGACATAGGGACAGATACGCAGTATTTT
V: TRBV28
J: TRBJ2-3
D: -
size: -
length: 16

CDR3: CASSHPGGPGANVLTF
DNA: TGTGCCAGCAGCCACCCCGGGGGACCCGGGGCCAACGTCCTGACTTTC
V: TRBV7-8
J: TRBJ2-6
D: -
size: -
length: 16

CDR3: CASSSASGRTGPSTDTQYF
DNA: TGTGCCAGCAGCTCAGCGAGCGGGAGGACAGGTCCTAGCACAGATACGCAGTATTTT
V: TRBV13
J: TRBJ2-3
D: TRBD2
size: -
length: 19

CDR3: CAWSPTGLETQYF
DNA: TGTGCCTGGAGTCCAACAGGGTTAGAGACCCAGTACTTC
V: TRBV30
J: TRBJ2-5
D: -
size: -
length: 13

CDR3: CASSPSVNYGYTF
DNA: TGTGCCAGCAGTCCCTCAGTTAACTATGGCTACACCTTC
V: TRBV6-5
J: TRBJ1-2
D: -
size: -
length: 13

CDR3: CASSQGSSGRHNEQFF
DNA: TGTGCCAGCAGCCAAGGGTCTAGCGGGCGCCACAATGAGCAGTTCTTC
V: TRBV4-2
J: TRBJ2-1
D: TRBD2
size: few
length: 16

CDR3: CASSQERRDRGYEQYF
DNA: TGCGCCAGCAGCCAGGAGCGCCGGGACAGGGGGTACGAGCAGTACTTC
V: TRBV4-1
J: TRBJ2-7
D: TRBD1
size: -
length: 16

CDR3: CASSLGQGLDEQFF
DNA: TGTGCCAGCAGCTTAGGACAGGGGCTGGATGAGCAGTTCTTC
V: TRBV11-3
J: TRBJ2-1
D: TRBD1
size: once
length: 14

CDR3: CASTPFAGISTDTQYF
DNA: TGTGCCAGCACCCCTTTTGCGGGAATTAGCACAGATACGCAGTATTTT
V: TRBV5-4
J: TRBJ2-3
D: -
size: -
length: 16

CDR3: CASSPTLRTVYEQYF
DNA: TGTGCCAGCAGTCCCACACTACGGACAGTATACGAGCAGTACTTC
V: TRBV2
J: TRBJ2-7
D: -
size: -
length: 15

CDR3: CSVELLRQGGSDEQFF
DNA: TGCAGCGTTGAATTACTCCGACAGGGCGGGTCGGATGAGCAGTTCTTC
V: TRBV29-1
J: TRBJ2-1
D: TRBD1
size: -
length: 16

CDR3: CASSQDGASPSYEQYF
DNA: TGTGCCAGCAGCCAAGATGGAGCCTCCCCGTCCTACGAGCAGTACTTC
V: TRBV4-2
J: TRBJ2-7
D: -
size: -
length: 16

CDR3: CASSYGTGPSNQPQHF
DNA: TGTGCCAGTAGTTACGGGACAGGGCCTAGCAATCAGCCCCAGCATTTT
V: TRBV19
J: TRBJ1-5
D: TRBD1
size: -
length: 16

CDR3: CASSSSSPSSYNEQFF
DNA: TGTGCCAGCAGTTCTTCCTCACCGAGCTCCTACAATGAGCAGTTCTTC
V: TRBV27
J: TRBJ2-1
D: -
size: -
length: 16

CDR3: CASSNLAGGSAGELFF
DNA: TGCGCCAGCAGCAACCTAGCGGGAGGGTCAGCCGGGGAGCTGTTTTTT
V: TRBV5-1
J: TRBJ2-2
D: TRBD2
size: -
length: 16

CDR3: CASDSGGGYGYTF
DNA: TGTGCCAGCGACAGCGGCGGGGGCTATGGCTACACCTTC
V: TRBV25-1
J: TRBJ1-2
D: -
size: once
length: 13

CDR3: CASSWDSNYEQYF
DNA: TGTGCCAGCAGCTGGGACAGCAACTACGAGCAGTACTTC
V: TRBV7-9
J: TRBJ2-7
D: TRBD1
size: once
length: 13

CDR3: CATGTGGIRMNTEAFF
DNA: TGTGCCACCGGGACAGGGGGTATAAGGATGAACACTGAAGCTTTCTTT
V: TRBV28
J: TRBJ1-1
D: TRBD1
size: -
length: 16

CDR3: CASIDMGGYGYTF
DNA: TGTGCCAGCATCGATATGGGGGGGTATGGCTACACCTTC
V: TRBV6-6
J: TRBJ1-2
D: -
size: -
length: 13

CDR3: CASSIRDQNYGYTF
DNA: TGTGCCAGCAGCATCAGGGATCAGAACTATGGCTACACCTTC
V: TRBV7-9
J: TRBJ1-2
D: -
size: few
length: 14

CDR3: CASRPGQGAFRAADTQYF
DNA: TGTGCCAGCAGACCGGGACAGGGGGCTTTTAGGGCTGCAGATACGCAGTATTTT
V: TRBV5-4
J: TRBJ2-3
D: TRBD1
size: -
length: 18

CDR3: CSVWTSGRNTGELFF
DNA: TGCAGCGTGTGGACTAGCGGAAGAAACACCGGGGAGCTGTTTTTT
V: TRBV29-1
J: TRBJ2-2
D: TRBD2
size: -
length: 15

CDR3: CASSTRRGAVNTGELFF
DNA: TGTGCCAGCAGCACCCGGCGGGGGGCGGTGAACACCGGGGAGCTGTTTTTT
V: TRBV7-6
J: TRBJ2-2
D: TRBD2
size: -
length: 17

CDR3: CASRTGAYNEQFF
DNA: TGTGCCAGCAGGACAGGGGCGTACAATGAGCAGTTCTTC
V: TRBV28
J: TRBJ2-1
D: TRBD1
size: -
length: 13

CDR3: CASSEGSGGRQETQYF
DNA: TGTGCCAGCAGTGAGGGTTCGGGGGGCCGGCAAGAGACCCAGTACTTC
V: TRBV2
J: TRBJ2-5
D: -
size: -
length: 16

CDR3: CAWSVRLTNTGELFF
DNA: TGTGCCTGGAGTGTACGACTTACAAACACCGGGGAGCTGTTTTTT
V: TRBV30
J: TRBJ2-2
D: -
size: -
length: 15

CDR3: CASSLEVFSTEAFF
DNA: TGTGCCAGCAGCTTAGAAGTGTTTAGCACTGAAGCTTTCTTT
V: TRBV11-2
J: TRBJ1-1
D: -
size: -
length: 14

CDR3: CASSFLDRGKGYGYTF
DNA: TGTGCCAGCAGTTTTCTTGACAGGGGAAAAGGCTATGGCTACACCTTC
V: TRBV28
J: TRBJ1-2
D: TRBD1
size: once
length: 16

CDR3: CASSSHYEQYF
DNA: TGTGCCAGCAGCTCCCATTACGAGCAGTACTTC
V: TRBV7-9
J: TRBJ2-7
D: -
size: -
length: 11

CDR3: CASSGTDYEQYF
DNA: TGCGCCAGCAGCGGGACTGATTACGAGCAGTACTTC
V: TRBV5-1
J: TRBJ2-7
D: -
size: -
length: 12

CDR3: CASSAPGLPWSYNEQFF
DNA: TGTGCCAGCAGTGCCCCGGGACTACCTTGGTCCTACAATGAGCAGTTCTTC
V: TRBV27
J: TRBJ2-1
D: TRBD2
size: -
length: 17

CDR3: CASSLLGGSPPTQYF
DNA: TGTGCCAGCAGTTTACTAGGGGGCTCACCCCCGACGCAGTATTTT
V: TRBV28
J: TRBJ2-3
D: TRBD1
size: -
length: 15

CDR3: CSVAHRTGSYEQYF
DNA: TGCAGCGTTGCCCATAGGACAGGGTCCTACGAGCAGTACTTC
V: TRBV29-1
J: TRBJ2-7
D: TRBD1
size: -
length: 14

CDR3: CASSLGRDEQFF
DNA: TGTGCCAGCAGCTTAGGGCGGGATGAGCAGTTCTTC
V: TRBV13
J: TRBJ2-1
D: -
size: -
length: 12

CDR3: CASSVTLGDRGYNEQFF
DNA: TGTGCCAGCAGCGTAACCCTTGGGGACAGAGGCTACAATGAGCAGTTCTTC
V: TRBV9
J: TRBJ2-1
D: TRBD1
size: -
length: 17

CDR3: CASSRGTANTGELFF
DNA: TGCGCCAGCAGTCGCGGGACGGCGAACACCGGGGAGCTGTTTTTT
V: TRBV10-1
J: TRBJ2-2
D: -
size: once
length: 15

CDR3: CASSPNSTGYKDEQYF
DNA: TGTGCCAGCAGCCCCAATTCGACAGGGTACAAGGACGAGCAGTACTTC
V: TRBV9
J: TRBJ2-7
D: TRBD1
size: -
length: 16

CDR3: CASSPTTNNEQFF
DNA: TGTGCCAGCTCACCAACTACCAACAATGAGCAGTTCTTC
V: TRBV18
J: TRBJ2-1
D: -
size: -
length: 13

CDR3: CASSATSAGVQFF
DNA: TGTGCCAGCAGCGCGACATCAGCGGGAGTGCAGTTCTTC
V: TRBV7-9
J: TRBJ2-1
D: TRBD2
size: once
length: 13

CDR3: CASSPLAGVPSYNEQFF
DNA: TGTGCCAGCAGCCCCCTAGCGGGAGTACCCTCCTACAATGAGCAGTTCTTC
V: TRBV7-6
J: TRBJ2-1
D: TRBD2
size: -
length: 17

CDR3: CASTDSGGRYEQYF
DNA: TGTGCCAGCACCGACTCCGGCGGGAGATACGAGCAGTACTTC
V: TRBV7-9
J: TRBJ2-7
D: TRBD2
size: -
length: 14